A selection of T cell receptor beta chains follows, all from one sample in a study of CD8 T cells in Susac syndrome. TCRdb reprocessed the immunoSEQ multiplex PCR reads via MiXCR and lists one record per CDR3 protein. Of 170,000 or so distinct CDR3 sequences listed, approximately 93% are singletons. The specimen was CD4+ T cells from PBMCs. The receptors were gathered from a human donor with multiple sclerosis. Each CDR3 is given with its conserved first and last residue. D genes are given only for firm matches. Rows give clone size only sometimes, using once, few, many, or a class for an expanded clone.

v_gene	d_gene	j_gene	abundance	CDR3nt	CDR3aa
TRBV4-1	NA	TRBJ1-2	NA	TGCGCCAGCAGCCGACAAGTGACCATCCCCCTCTATGGCTACACCTTC	CASSRQVTIPLYGYTF
TRBV4-1	TRBD2	TRBJ2-7	NA	TGCGCCAGCAGCCCTACCGGGGTAGCGGGAACCTACGAGCAGTACTTC	CASSPTGVAGTYEQYF
TRBV12-3/TRBV12-4	TRBD2	TRBJ2-2	once	TGTGCCAGCAGTCCGGGAGGGTTCGGGGAGCTGTTTTTT	CASSPGGFGELFF
TRBV9	NA	TRBJ1-4	NA	TGTGCCAGCAGCGAGGGACTTTCAACTAATGAAAAACTGTTTTTT	CASSEGLSTNEKLFF
TRBV30	NA	TRBJ2-4	NA	TGTGCCTTGCAGGGACTAGCCAAAAACATTCAGTACTTC	CALQGLAKNIQYF
TRBV27	TRBD1	TRBJ1-5	NA	TGTGCCAGCAGACCGGGACAGGCTGTCGGGCCCCAGCATTTT	CASRPGQAVGPQHF
TRBV3-1	NA	TRBJ1-2	NA	TGTGCCAGCAGCCTACTCCCTGGACAGTCCTATGGCTACACCTTC	CASSLLPGQSYGYTF
TRBV12-3/TRBV12-4	NA	TRBJ2-1	NA	TGTGCCAGCAGTTTATGGCGGGACAATGAGCAGTTCTTC	CASSLWRDNEQFF
TRBV7-8	TRBD1	TRBJ1-6	NA	TGTGCCAGCAACCCAGAGGGACAGGCCGCGAGGTCACCCCTCCACTTT	CASNPEGQAARSPLHF
TRBV4-2	NA	TRBJ1-2	NA	TGTGCCAGCAGCCAAAGGTCGGAAGGGCCTGGCTACACCTTC	CASSQRSEGPGYTF
TRBV6-2/TRBV6-3	TRBD1	TRBJ2-1	NA	TGTGCCAGCAGAATCCGGGACAGATCGTACAATGAGCAGTTCTTC	CASRIRDRSYNEQFF
TRBV12-2	NA	TRBJ2-5	NA	TGTGCAAGTCGTACGCCCGAGGAGACCCAGTACTTC	CASRTPEETQYF
TRBV30	TRBD1	TRBJ1-1	NA	TGTGCCTGGAATTCGGGACAGGGGGGAACTGAAGCTTTCTTT	CAWNSGQGGTEAFF